These T cell receptor beta chains were read from a single sample in a study of neurological immune-mediated disorders. TCRdb itself ran the 5' RACE reads through MiXCR, one entry per CDR3 protein. This sample has around 80,000 distinct CDR3 sequences; about a tenth occur once, and the top ten carry about 1.7%. Sequencing was done on a sample of PBMCs. All receptors derive from a man aged 40-49 years in good health. The CDR3 runs from the conserved cysteine through the conserved F or W. D genes are given only for firm matches. Clone size appears in some rows only: once, few, many, or a class for an expanded clone.

>TRBJ2-3|TRBV5-1|many|NA
TGCGCCAGCAGCCCGACCCATGCCTCTAGCACAGATACGCAGTATTTT
CASSPTHASSTDTQYF
>TRBJ1-6|TRBV15|many|NA
TGTGCCACCAGCAGAGATCGGGCCTCCTATAATTCACCCCTCCACTTT
CATSRDRASYNSPLHF
>TRBJ1-2|TRBV6-1|many|NA
TGTGCCAGCAGTGAAGCGGGGGGGGTTTGGGGGGACGAAGATGGCTACACCTTC
CASSEAGGVWGDEDGYTF
>TRBJ2-6|TRBV5-1|many|NA
TGCGCCAGCGACCTAGAGACACCGGGGGCCAACGTCCTGACTTTC
CASDLETPGANVLTF
>TRBJ2-4|TRBV29-1|many|NA
TGCAGCGTTGAAGATGGGGCCTTGGCCAAAAACATTCAGTACTTC
CSVEDGALAKNIQYF
>TRBJ2-1|TRBV12-3/TRBV12-4|many|TRBD2
TGTGCCAGCAGTTTAGGTCTAGCGGCCAGGAAGCAGTTCTTC
CASSLGLAARKQFF
>TRBJ2-5|TRBV12-3/TRBV12-4|many|NA
TGTGCCAGCAGTGAGACAGGACTCGGGGAGACCCAGTACTTC
CASSETGLGETQYF
>TRBJ2-1|TRBV14|many|TRBD1
TGTGCCAGCAGCCAAGGGTCGGGACAGATCTACAATGAGCAGTTCTTC
CASSQGSGQIYNEQFF
>TRBJ2-7|TRBV2|many|TRBD1
TGTGCCAGCTTTGCAGGGGGCAGTTACGAGCAGTACTTC
CASFAGGSYEQYF
>TRBJ2-3|TRBV11-2|many|TRBD2
TGTGCCAGCAGCTCCTTTTGGACTAGCCGGACAGATACGCAGTATTTT
CASSSFWTSRTDTQYF
>TRBJ2-5|TRBV5-1|few|NA
TGCGCCAGCAGCTTGGCCACCCCCACTACGGAGACCCAGTACTTC
CASSLATPTTETQYF
>TRBJ2-7|TRBV20-1|many|NA
TGCAGTGCTAGAGAGGCAGGATGGGCCTACGAGCAGTACTTC
CSAREAGWAYEQYF
>TRBJ2-6|TRBV6-1|many|NA
TGTGCCAGCAGCCTACGGGAGTTTCGGTCTGGGGCCAACGTCCTGACTTTC
CASSLREFRSGANVLTF
>TRBJ1-5|TRBV6-2/TRBV6-3|many|NA
TGTGCCAGCAGCTCCAGGGGAGGGCAGCCCCAGCATTTT
CASSSRGGQPQHF
>TRBJ1-2|TRBV12-3/TRBV12-4|many|TRBD1
TGTGCCAGCAGTTGGGGACAGGGCAAAGGCTACACCTTC
CASSWGQGKGYTF
>TRBJ2-3|TRBV5-1|NA|NA
TGCGCCAGCAGCTTGGGTATCATGGGGCTCCTTCCTTGGCCAGATACTCAGTATTTT
CASSLGIMGLLPWPDTQYF
>TRBJ1-4|TRBV5-1|many|NA
TGCGCCAGCAGCCCGGGGGGAACTAATGAAAAACTGTTTTTT
CASSPGGTNEKLFF
>TRBJ2-1|TRBV12-3/TRBV12-4|many|NA
TGTGCCAGCAGTTTTGAAAATGAGCAGTTCTTC
CASSFENEQFF
>TRBJ2-7|TRBV27|few|NA
TGTGCCAGCAGTTTCCCTCGGACAGGGAGGGGATACTTC
CASSFPRTGRGYF
>TRBJ2-6|TRBV6-1|few|NA
TGTGCCAGCAGTGAATACTCTGGGGCCAACGTCCTGACTTTC
CASSEYSGANVLTF
>TRBJ2-7|TRBV3-1|many|TRBD2
TGTGCCAGCAGCCAAAGAGGGCGGGGGTCCTACGAGCAGTACTTC
CASSQRGRGSYEQYF
>TRBJ1-1|TRBV7-2|many|NA
TGTGCCAGCAGCTTAGGGCTTTCAGGGGCGGACACTGAAGCTTTCTTT
CASSLGLSGADTEAFF
>TRBJ2-4|TRBV7-2|many|NA
TGTGCCAGCAGCTTAATAGGTTTTGACAAAAACATTCAGTACTTC
CASSLIGFDKNIQYF
>TRBJ2-1|TRBV29-1|many|TRBD1
TGCAGCGCCGGACAGGGGCGCTACAATGAGCAGTTCTTC
CSAGQGRYNEQFF
>TRBJ1-3|TRBV9|few|TRBD1
TGTGCCAGCGGATACCGGGACAGGGGGAAAGGAAACACCATATATTTT
CASGYRDRGKGNTIYF
>TRBJ1-1|TRBV7-2|many|NA
TGTGCCAGCAGCTTGAACAGGAACACTGAAGCTTTCTTT
CASSLNRNTEAFF
>TRBJ1-3|TRBV5-1|NA|NA
TGCGCCAGCAGCTTGACAGGGTCTGGAAACACCATATATTTT
CASSLTGSGNTIYF
>TRBJ2-7|TRBV6-9|many|NA
TGTGCCAGCAGTTCCCCCAGTACCGTCTACGAGCAGTACTTC
CASSSPSTVYEQYF
>TRBJ2-1|TRBV29-1|many|TRBD2
TGCAGCGTTGAGGGGCCGACTAGCGGGAGAGGGGAGCAGTTCTTC
CSVEGPTSGRGEQFF
>TRBJ1-1|TRBV5-4|many|NA
TGTGCCAGCACTGGGGGGCTATTGGGCACTGAAGCTTTCTTT
CASTGGLLGTEAFF
>TRBJ2-5|TRBV6-5|many|NA
TGTGCCAGCAGTTACGACACGGGTCGGGGAGAGACCCAGTACTTC
CASSYDTGRGETQYF
>TRBJ1-4|TRBV11-2|many|TRBD1
TGTGCCAGCAGCTCCTACAGGGGGCCGAATGAAAAACTGTTTTTT
CASSSYRGPNEKLFF
>TRBJ2-2|TRBV5-4|many|NA
TGTGCCAGCAGCTTGTCGGGCCTAACCGGGGAGCTGTTTTTT
CASSLSGLTGELFF
>TRBJ1-1|TRBV12-3/TRBV12-4|many|NA
TGTGCCAGCAGTTTAGGGGGGGCACGGACTGAAGCTTTCTTT
CASSLGGARTEAFF
>TRBJ2-2|TRBV20-1|many|NA
TGCAGTGCTAGAGCAGGGGTCGAAGTGGTGGCCGGGGAGCTGTTTTTT
CSARAGVEVVAGELFF
>TRBJ2-5|TRBV7-7|many|TRBD2
TGTGCTAGCAGCCAAGGACTAGCGGGAGGACAAGAGACCCAGTACTTC
CASSQGLAGGQETQYF
>TRBJ2-2|TRBV20-1|many|NA
TGCAGTGCTAGGGGGGACCAGAACACCGGGGAGCTGTTTTTT
CSARGDQNTGELFF
>TRBJ1-2|TRBV7-9|NA|NA
TGTGCCAGCAGCTCCATAATCCCCCCAGGGGCCCAGGATGGCTACACCTTC
CASSSIIPPGAQDGYTF
>TRBJ2-7|TRBV11-2|many|NA
TGTGCCAGCAGCTCCCAGCCCGGGAGCTCCTACGAGCAGTACTTC
CASSSQPGSSYEQYF
>TRBJ1-2|TRBV6-5|once|NA
TGTGCCAGCAGTTACTCGGGCAAAGTGTACAATGTCTACACATTC
CASSYSGKVYNVYTF
>TRBJ2-2|TRBV20-1|many|NA
NA
CSAPGLAGGSTPGSCFF
>TRBJ2-1|TRBV28|many|TRBD1
TGTGCCAGCATTCCCGGGACAGGGGCCTACAATGAGCAGTTCTTC
CASIPGTGAYNEQFF
>TRBJ2-5|TRBV20-1|many|TRBD2
TGCAGTGCTAGGGGCGGGACTAGCGGGAGCCCCCGGGAGACCCAGTACTTC
CSARGGTSGSPRETQYF
>TRBJ2-7|TRBV5-1|NA|NA
TGCGCCAGCAGCCCACTTGGGGGGTCTCCGGTCTACGAGCAGTACTTC
CASSPLGGSPVYEQYF
>TRBJ2-1|TRBV11-3|many|NA
TGTGCCAGCAGCCTTTCGAGCTCCTACAATGAGCAGTTCTTC
CASSLSSSYNEQFF
>TRBJ1-1|TRBV6-1|many|TRBD1
TGTGCCAGCAGGACAGGGGTAAACACTGAAGCTTTCTTT
CASRTGVNTEAFF
>TRBJ2-3|TRBV7-9|NA|NA
TGTGCCATTAGCTCGAGAATGGGGGGTGGCACAGATACGCAGTATTTT
CAISSRMGGGTDTQYF
>TRBJ2-3|TRBV3-1|many|TRBD2
TGTGCCAGCAACGGGGGGGGAGGCGGGACAGATACGCAGTATTTT
CASNGGGGGTDTQYF
>TRBJ2-7|TRBV12-3/TRBV12-4|many|TRBD2
TGTGCCAGCAGTTTATGGGGGGGACTCCCAACCTACGAGCAGTACTTC
CASSLWGGLPTYEQYF
>TRBJ1-2|TRBV7-9|many|NA
TGTGCCAGCAGCCCCCCTACGGTCGTTGGCTACACCTTC
CASSPPTVVGYTF
>TRBJ2-5|TRBV20-1|NA|TRBD2
TGCAGTGCTAGCGCTAGCGGGGGTGGGGGGACCCAGTACTTC
CSASASGGGGTQYF
>TRBJ1-1|TRBV10-3|many|NA
TGTGCCATCAGTGAAAGGGGGACGGGTGAAGCTTTCTTT
CAISERGTGEAFF
>TRBJ2-5|TRBV10-3|few|NA
TGTGCCATCAGTGACTATATGTCCAACCAAGAGACCCAGTACTTC
CAISDYMSNQETQYF
>TRBJ2-1|TRBV12-3/TRBV12-4|many|TRBD1
TGTGCCAGCAGTCCGGGACAGGCCACGTACAATGAGCAGTTCTTC
CASSPGQATYNEQFF
>TRBJ2-1|TRBV7-9|few|TRBD2
TGTGCCAGTTCCTCGGGAGGGTCCGCCTACAATGAGCAGTTCTTC
CASSSGGSAYNEQFF
>TRBJ1-4|TRBV19|many|TRBD1
TGTGCCAGTGCTACAGGGGGCGCGGCAATAGGGCTGTTTTTT
CASATGGAAIGLFF
>TRBJ2-1|TRBV7-9|many|NA
TGTGCCAGCAGCTTAACGGTAAATGAGCAGTTCTTC
CASSLTVNEQFF
>TRBJ2-3|TRBV20-1|many|NA
TGCAGTGCTAGCTCACTAGACTACACAGATACGCAGTATTTT
CSASSLDYTDTQYF